Below are 2 T cell receptor beta chains sequenced from a single sample in a study of CD4 T cells in relation to SARS-CoV-2 and coronaviruses (dated by TCRdb to the early 2020s). Library construction relied on the immunoSEQ multiplex PCR assay. As stored in TCRdb, this immuneACCESS dataset retains in-frame rearrangements with V and J assigned. A fraction of the clones does not appear; measured against another copy, unresolved V genes explain less than half of the discrepancy, and the remainder lacks a known reason. This sample holds about 36,000 clones; around 83% were observed only once. Jointly, the top ten make up 6.5% to 8% of the sample. These receptors lack a known antigen. Sequencing was carried out using naive CD4+ T cells from PBMCs, cultured in vitro. The label giving this sample's cell subset or site can be read as: naive CD4+ T cells isolated by negative enrichment. These receptors originate from an adult with COVID-19.

The rearrangement joins TRBV2 to TRBJ2-3; 16 bases agree with TRBD2. Germline V gene data show CDR1 as SNHLY and CDR2 as FYNNEI. CDR3 length: 18 residues. V trimming: 5 bases; J trimming: 3 bases; junction bases outside the gene matches: 8. The CDR3 region has the DNA TGTGCCAGCAGTAGCCCGGGACTAGCGGGAGGGATGACAGATACGCAGTATTTT. The encoded protein is CASSSPGLAGGMTDTQYF. The entire variable domain, with the rest obtained from reference TRBV2 and TRBJ2-3, is as follows: EPEVTQTPSHQVTQMGQEVILRCVPISNHLYFYWYRQILGQKVEFLVSFYNNEISEKSEIFDDQFSVERPDGSNFTLKIRSTKLEDSAMYFCASSSPGLAGGMTDTQYFGPGTRLTVL.

The chain employs TRBV4-2 and TRBJ1-5; 8 bases map to TRBD1. CDR1 LGHNA and CDR2 YNFKEQ come from the germline V gene. Losses at the gene ends were 3 bases for V and 6 bases for J; bases not matched to a gene: 10. The CDR3 runs 16 residues. The CDR3 protein is CASSQTGAQGTQPQHF. The CDR3 DNA sequence: TGTGCCAGCAGCCAGACAGGGGCACAGGGAACTCAGCCCCAGCATTTT.